This T cell receptor (beta chain) was sequenced during a study of early T cells in non-severe SARS-CoV-2 infection. Broader study findings: VDJdb-based matching was biased toward anti-spike CD8 responses and missed private and CD4 specificities.

This clonotype turned up a few times. Its specificity is not known. J lost 3 bases, V lost 4 bases, and 6 bases had no gene match. The CDR3 has 17 amino acids. Germline V lookup: CDR1 MGHRA, CDR2 YSYEKL. One entry per CDR3 protein results from TCRdb running MiXCR on the 5' RACE reads. The sample lists 50,000 to 65,000 distinct CDR3 sequences, 20% to 25% occurring once. The TCR sequence derives from an adult who was a healthcare worker with PCR-confirmed SARS-CoV-2 infection or an uninfected control (not recorded which). V gene TRBV4-1 combines with J gene TRBJ2-1; TRBD2 agrees at 13 bases. Sequencing was performed on whole blood, taken at baseline. This CDR3 is CASSPSGLAGLYNEQFF. The DNA for the CDR3 is TGCGCCAGCAGCCCTTCGGGACTAGCGGGGCTCTACAATGAGCAGTTCTTC.